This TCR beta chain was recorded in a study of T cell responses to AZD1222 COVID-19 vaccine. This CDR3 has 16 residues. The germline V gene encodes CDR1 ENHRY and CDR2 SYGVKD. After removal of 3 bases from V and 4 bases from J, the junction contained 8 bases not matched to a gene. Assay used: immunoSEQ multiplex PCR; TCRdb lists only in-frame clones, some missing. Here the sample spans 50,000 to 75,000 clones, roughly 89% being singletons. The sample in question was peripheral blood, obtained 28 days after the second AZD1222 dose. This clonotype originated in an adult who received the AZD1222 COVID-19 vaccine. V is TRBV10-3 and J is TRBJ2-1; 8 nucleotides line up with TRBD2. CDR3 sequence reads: CAISDTIAGRYNEQFF. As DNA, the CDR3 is TGTGCCATCAGTGACACAATAGCGGGGAGGTACAATGAGCAGTTCTTC.